This T cell receptor beta chain was retrieved from a study of T-cell reconstitution after alpha-beta-depleted transplantation in children. Study observations and caveats: Counts and diversity of T cells one year after transplant came mostly from newly produced T cells. Surviving thymic progenitors and recipient T cells were the source of high TCRbeta diversity at day 60 in some patients. At around two months after transplant, the alpha-beta T cells were reportedly derived from several hundred expanded clones that came from non-depleted graft cells.

Many counts were recorded for this clonotype. Antigen specificity is unknown. Trimming removed 6 bases at V and 7 bases at J, with 16 bases between. CDR1 is MNHNS and CDR2 is SASEGT in the germline V gene. The CDR3 extends over 14 amino acids. During its preparation, the TCRbeta library received unique molecular identifiers. TCRdb called the PCR reads again in MiXCR, with one record for every CDR3 protein. This sample has 330,000 or so distinct CDR3 sequences; 6.5% to 9% occur once, and the top ten carry over 7.5%. The clonotype originates from a female patient aged 2-9 years who had a stem cell transplant for Fanconi anemia, so the T cells may come from the graft donor. Sequencing was performed on peripheral blood, taken 360 days after TCRalphabeta/CD19-depleted stem cell transplant. The chain links TRBV6-1 to TRBJ1-3; perhaps TRBD1 as D (5 bases). The CDR3 is CASSDGTALNTIYF. DNA of the CDR3: TGTGCCAGCAGCGACGGGACGGCCCTGAACACCATATATTTT.